This T cell receptor beta chain emerged from a study of T cell changes during pregnancy in multiple sclerosis. The protocol was immunoSEQ multiplex PCR, while the TCRdb copy is restricted to in-frame clones and leaves out a portion. Of approximately 50,000 clones in the sample, roughly 94% were seen once. Only a few counts were recorded for this clone. The CDR3 totals 15 residues. Trimming cost V 9 bases and J 3 bases; bases outside gene matches: 13. CDR1 MNHEY and CDR2 SMNVEV come from the germline V gene (reference sequence). This receptor was identified in a female donor with multiple sclerosis, enrolled in a pregnancy study. This material consisted of CD4+ T cells from peripheral blood mononuclear cells, taken in the third trimester of pregnancy. This chain joins TRBV27 and TRBJ2-5; 7 nucleotides line up with TRBD2. The DNA for the CDR3 is TGTGCCAGACCTGTCTGTGCGGGGGTAAAAGAGACCCAGTACTTC. The encoded protein is CARPVCAGVKETQYF.